This is a list of T cell receptor beta chains from one sample in a study of T-cell memory formation after mild COVID-19. TCRdb redid the calling of the 5' RACE reads with MiXCR, one entry per CDR3 protein. The data show 200,000 to 250,000 distinct CDR3 sequences, with approximately 15% seen just once and around 2% held by the top ten. The sequenced sample consisted of PBMCs or a T cell subset sorted from them (not recorded which). The receptor source for this set is an adult woman who had mild COVID-19 (a few samples of this study predate the infection). Cell type and time point are not known. The CDR3 runs from the conserved cysteine through the conserved F or W.

V gene | CDR3 protein
TRBV2 | CASSGSELGNQPQHF
TRBV4-1 | CASSQENGGAYEQYF
TRBV5-1 | CASSLVAGSLGETQYF
TRBV7-2 | CASSTTSSAPSGQFF
TRBV7-6 | CASSLSSRGATDTQYF
TRBV28 | CAINRGGANYGYTF
TRBV20-1 | CRSSSAYSSYEQYF
TRBV7-9 | CASSFRVSTEAFF
TRBV5-4 | CASSLEGNRLNEQYF
TRBV5-4 | CASSPRTPNYGYTF
TRBV9 | CASSVGPGQGVNEQFF
TRBV7-6 | CASSRISGRGTGELFF
TRBV6-2/TRBV6-3 | CASSYVAGQTNSPLHF
TRBV7-2 | CASSPNLDTEAFF
TRBV4-1 | CASSPPPGASTDTQYF
TRBV12-3/TRBV12-4 | CASIKSEAFF
TRBV5-1 | CASSPGQGRSTEAFF
TRBV7-9 | CASSPIYEQYF
TRBV7-3 | CASSSGQSYEQYF
TRBV12-3/TRBV12-4 | CASSLHQGSGELFF
TRBV13 | CASSFPPERGETTDTQYF
TRBV12-3/TRBV12-4 | CASSLRGGGQPQHF
TRBV5-1 | CASSFTQGQGEQFF
TRBV2 | CASNRLVNNEQFF
TRBV15 | CATSRYPGQGIPSGSYNEQFF
TRBV2 | CASKGTSSGTDTQYF
TRBV10-2 | CASTMSVARGTEAFF
TRBV30 | CAWMGRYQETQYF
TRBV7-6 | CASSPQTANYGYTF
TRBV27 | CASSHTGSSYNSPLHF
TRBV5-5 | CASSLKGDRGYNEQFF
TRBV5-1 | CASSLLAGVSYEQYF
TRBV6-4 | CASSDSYRGIGYTF
TRBV5-1 | CASSLRVAGTDTQYF
TRBV6-2/TRBV6-3 | CASRDTTSGRAGELFF
TRBV18 | CASSRQPNYGYTF
TRBV6-4 | CASSDSGDEKLFF
TRBV24-1 | CATSPEGIQETQYF
TRBV18 | CASSRPGTGVADTQYF
TRBV19 | CASSRGAGVTEAFF
TRBV7-9 | CASSMRPLSGNTDTQYF